Listed below are T cell receptor beta chains from one sample, sequenced in a study of type 1 regulatory T cells. One entry per CDR3 protein results from TCRdb running MiXCR on the reads. The sample lists some 89,000 distinct CDR3 sequences; roughly 31% were seen once. Sequenced input: CD4+ T cells, either the whole sample or a sorted fraction (not recorded which). Source of these receptors: a human donor in good health. Both conserved end residues are part of each CDR3. The order of the fields is D gene, V gene, clone size, J gene, CDR3 DNA, CDR3 protein. D genes are given only for firm matches. Size is stated for part of the rows, as once, few or many counts, or as a class when the clone is expanded.

TRBD2	TRBV20-1	-	TRBJ2-7	TGCAGTGCCAGAGTTGGGACTAGCGGGGCCTACGAGCAGTACTTC	CSARVGTSGAYEQYF
TRBD1	TRBV19	-	TRBJ2-2	TGTGCCAGTAGTGTCGGACAGGGGCTTGGCCCCGGGGAGCTGTTTTTT	CASSVGQGLGPGELFF
TRBD1	TRBV11-1	-	TRBJ2-3	TGTGCCAGCAGCTGGGGACAGGGCACAGATACGCAGTATTTT	CASSWGQGTDTQYF
TRBD1	TRBV28	-	TRBJ1-1	TGTGCCAGTAGCACCATCACAGGGGAGAACACTGAAGCTTTCTTT	CASSTITGENTEAFF
TRBD2	TRBV4-1	-	TRBJ2-2	TGCGCCAGCAGGTTCACTAGCGGGAGGGCCTCATCTCTCCTTAACACCGGGGAGCTGTTTTTT	CASRFTSGRASSLLNTGELFF
-	TRBV20-1	-	TRBJ2-3	TGCAGTGCTCCCCGACAAAGTACGCAGTATTTT	CSAPRQSTQYF
-	TRBV9	-	TRBJ1-1	TGTGCCAGCAGCGTAGATGGTGGTGGGGGCACTGAAGCTTTCTTT	CASSVDGGGGTEAFF
-	TRBV25-1	-	TRBJ1-1	TGTGCCAGCAGTGGAGGGTGGACTGAAGCTTTCTTT	CASSGGWTEAFF
-	TRBV5-1	-	TRBJ2-3	TGCGCCAGCAGGGCAGCGTTAGATATAGATACGCAGTATTTT	CASRAALDIDTQYF
TRBD2	TRBV7-8	-	TRBJ2-1	TGTGCCAGCAGCTTAGAAGGGTATCGCGGGAGCAGGGTTGAGCAGTTCTTC	CASSLEGYRGSRVEQFF
-	TRBV20-1	-	TRBJ2-3	TGCAGTGCCAAGGAGGGTATCGATACGCAGTATTTT	CSAKEGIDTQYF
TRBD2	TRBV2	few	TRBJ2-3	TGTGCCAGCAGTGGTCTGGCGGGAGGGCCATATACGCAGTATTTT	CASSGLAGGPYTQYF
-	TRBV24-1	-	TRBJ2-6	TGTGCCACCAGTGATACAGCCAACTCTGGGGCCAACGTCCTGACTTTC	CATSDTANSGANVLTF
-	TRBV5-1	-	TRBJ2-5	TGCGCCAGCAGTAAGGGCGGTGCTCAAGAGACCCAGTACTTC	CASSKGGAQETQYF
-	TRBV5-6	-	TRBJ2-3	TGTGCCAGCAACCTCTGGGGAGACACAGATACGCAGTATTTT	CASNLWGDTDTQYF
TRBD2	TRBV2	-	TRBJ2-1	TGTGCCAGCAGTGCAACTAGCGGGAGTAGTAATGAGCAGTTCTTC	CASSATSGSSNEQFF
-	TRBV2	-	TRBJ2-1	TGTGCCAGCAGTGGCCAGCGCGGGATCCCAAACTTC	CASSGQRGIPNF
TRBD1	TRBV2	-	TRBJ1-5	TGTGCCAGCAGTGCCCCGACGAGGGGGCGGGGTCAGCCCCAGCATTTT	CASSAPTRGRGQPQHF
-	TRBV24-1	-	TRBJ2-2	TGTGCCACCAGTGATTCGTTACACCGGGGGACGGCGGGTGAAGACACCGGGGAGCTGTTTTTT	CATSDSLHRGTAGEDTGELFF
TRBD1	TRBV5-6	few	TRBJ2-7	TGTGCCAGCAGCCCTACCGGGACAGGGCTGCACGAGCAGTACTTC	CASSPTGTGLHEQYF
TRBD1	TRBV29-1	-	TRBJ1-5	TGCAGCATTTCGACAGGGTCGAATCAGCCCCAGCATTTT	CSISTGSNQPQHF
TRBD1	TRBV3-1	-	TRBJ2-4	TGTGCCACCGCGCCACACAGGGGATTGGACATTCAGTACTTC	CATAPHRGLDIQYF
TRBD1	TRBV27	few	TRBJ2-2	TGTGCCAGCGCAGGGACAGCCACCGGGGAGCTGTTTTTT	CASAGTATGELFF
-	TRBV29-1	few	TRBJ2-1	TGCAGCGTTGAAAAAGGGGGGGTGGCCAATGAGCAGTTCTTC	CSVEKGGVANEQFF
TRBD2	TRBV4-3	few	TRBJ2-7	TGCGCCAGCAGCCAAGAGCTAGCGGGCGCCTACGAGCAGTACTTC	CASSQELAGAYEQYF
-	TRBV3-1	-	TRBJ1-1	TGTGCCAGCAGCCAAGGGGGTCTGACTGAAGCTTTCTTT	CASSQGGLTEAFF
TRBD2	TRBV20-1	few	TRBJ2-7	TGCAGTGCTAGAACTAGCGGGATCGAGCAGTACTTC	CSARTSGIEQYF
TRBD1	TRBV20-1	few	TRBJ1-4	TGCAGTGCTAGTACAGGGGTAGGAGAAAAACTGTTTTTT	CSASTGVGEKLFF
-	TRBV3-1	-	TRBJ1-1	TGTGCCAGCAGCTCACCCCTCGGGGGAGAGAACACTGAAGCTTTCTTT	CASSSPLGGENTEAFF
-	TRBV6-6	-	TRBJ1-4	TGTGCCAGCAGGGGAGAGACCCTTAATGAAAAACTGTTTTTT	CASRGETLNEKLFF
-	TRBV24-1	-	TRBJ2-7	TGTGCCACCAGTACCGAGCAGGCCGACGAGCAGTACTTC	CATSTEQADEQYF
TRBD1	TRBV15	once	TRBJ1-5	TGTGCCACCAGCGGGCAGGGGGGTTCTCAGCCCCAGCATTTT	CATSGQGGSQPQHF
-	TRBV29-1	few	TRBJ1-2	TGCAGCGTTGATGGGGGGGCCGGAAAATTCTATGGCTACACCTTC	CSVDGGAGKFYGYTF
-	TRBV12-5	few	TRBJ2-1	TGTGCTAGTGGTCCGACTTCGCCCACCAATGAGCAGTTCTTC	CASGPTSPTNEQFF
-	TRBV10-3	few	TRBJ2-7	TGTGCCATCAGTGAGAGGGAGGGGGCGCCTGGCGAGCAGTACTTC	CAISEREGAPGEQYF
-	TRBV5-6	once	TRBJ2-1	TGTGCCAGCAGCCCGGTAACAGGGATGCCGGGCAATGAGCAGTTCTTC	CASSPVTGMPGNEQFF
-	TRBV6-2/TRBV6-3	few	TRBJ2-1	TGTGCCAGCAGTGAATCCCAAACCGTGCGGGTCTACAATGAGCAGTTCTTC	CASSESQTVRVYNEQFF
-	TRBV7-2	-	TRBJ2-2	TGTGCCAGCAGCAGGGGGAACACCGGGGAGCTGTTTTTT	CASSRGNTGELFF
TRBD1	TRBV20-1	-	TRBJ2-7	TGCAGTGCTAGATTCTCGGGACAGCCTAACCCCTACGAGCAGTACTTC	CSARFSGQPNPYEQYF
TRBD1	TRBV7-9	-	TRBJ2-7	TGTGCCATCTTGGGGGGGACAGGGGCCTACGAGCAGTACTTC	CAILGGTGAYEQYF
-	TRBV2	-	TRBJ2-7	TGTGCCAGCAAAAGGGACGTACCTTCCTACGAGCAGTACTTC	CASKRDVPSYEQYF
-	TRBV7-9	-	TRBJ2-7	TGTGCCAGCAGCTTAGGATCGGGGGTATACGAGCAGTACTTC	CASSLGSGVYEQYF
TRBD2	TRBV3-1	-	TRBJ2-7	TGTGCCAGCACTGTGAGCGGGAGCCCACCGTACTTC	CASTVSGSPPYF